Below are 3 T cell receptor beta chains sequenced from a single sample in a study of cytomegalovirus exposure and HLA in healthy donors. Clones were sequenced by immunoSEQ multiplex PCR, and TCRdb holds only the in-frame ones, with some missing. The sample holds about 56,000 clones, just over 90% seen once. The sample taken for sequencing was PBMCs. The receptors derive from a woman younger than 35 in good health and CMV-seropositive.

This chain connects TRBV9 to TRBJ2-3; maybe TRBD2 (6 bases). V lost 1 base and J lost 1, with 7 bases in between. Per germline, CDR1 SGDLS and CDR2 YYNGEE. The CDR3 is 14 amino acids. Written as DNA, the CDR3 is TGTGCCAGCAGCGTACCGGGGGGCACAGATACGCAGTATTTT. This sequence encodes CASSVPGGTDTQYF.

The chain carries TRBV5-1 and TRBJ1-6; unclear D gene. Per the germline V gene, CDR1 is SGHRS and CDR2 is YFSETQ. This CDR3 comprises 15 residues. The V and J ends lost 4 bases and 10 bases respectively, with 18 bases between them. In nucleotides, the CDR3 is TGCGCCAGCAGCCCGTCGGGCGGGGATTGGTCACCCCTCCACTTT. This gives the protein CASSPSGGDWSPLHF.

The J gene is TRBJ2-1, the V gene TRBV18; 7 bases line up with TRBD1. This CDR3 contains 17 residues. Germline V gives CDR1 KGHSH, CDR2 LQKENI. With 5 bases clipped from V and 3 bases from J, the junction kept 13 bases outside the gene matches. The DNA of the CDR3 is TGTGCCAGCTCATCGACGCGACAGGGCTCGAGCTACAATGAGCAGTTCTTC. Translating it yields CASSSTRQGSSYNEQFF.